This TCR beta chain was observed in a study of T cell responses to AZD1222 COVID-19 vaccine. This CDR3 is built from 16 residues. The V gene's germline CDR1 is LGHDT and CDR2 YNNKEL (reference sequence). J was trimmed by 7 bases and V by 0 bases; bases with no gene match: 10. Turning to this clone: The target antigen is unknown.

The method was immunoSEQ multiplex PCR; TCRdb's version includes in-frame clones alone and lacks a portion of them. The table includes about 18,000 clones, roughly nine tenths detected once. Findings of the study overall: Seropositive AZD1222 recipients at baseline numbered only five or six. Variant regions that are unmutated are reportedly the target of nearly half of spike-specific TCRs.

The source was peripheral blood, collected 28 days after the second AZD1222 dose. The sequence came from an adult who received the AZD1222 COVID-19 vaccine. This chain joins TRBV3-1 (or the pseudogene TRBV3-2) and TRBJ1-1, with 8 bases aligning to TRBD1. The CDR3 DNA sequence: TGTGCCAGCAGCCAAGAGGGCAGGGGGCTTATTGATGAAGCTTTCTTT. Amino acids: CASSQEGRGLIDEAFF.